This is a list of T cell receptor beta chains from one sample in a study of cytotoxic CD8 clonotypes in ibrutinib-treated CLL. TCRdb keeps only in-frame clones here, not all; method: immunoSEQ multiplex PCR. This table has about 140,000 clones, 75% to 85% appearing once. The specimen comprised PBMCs, sampled after 36 months of ibrutinib treatment. These receptors were taken from a human donor with chronic lymphocytic leukemia. Each CDR3 is given with its conserved first and last residue. D genes are given only for firm matches. Clone size is shown for a subset of rows, as once, few, many or a class of expanded clone.

d_gene,abundance,j_gene,v_gene,CDR3aa,CDR3nt
TRBD2,NA,TRBJ2-5,TRBV7-2,CASSSSPGLVDQETQYF,TGTGCCAGCAGCTCTTCTCCTGGACTAGTCGACCAAGAGACCCAGTACTTC
TRBD1,NA,TRBJ1-2,TRBV28,CASSSPPNSRDRGFYGYTF,TGTGCCAGCAGTTCCCCTCCCAACTCCCGGGACAGGGGGTTCTATGGCTACACCTTC
NA,NA,TRBJ2-7,TRBV11-1,CASSSTSRSPYEQYF,TGTGCCAGCAGCTCCACTTCGCGGAGTCCCTACGAGCAGTACTTC
NA,NA,TRBJ2-5,TRBV29-1,CSVGQGGPETQYF,TGCAGCGTTGGTCAGGGGGGCCCGGAGACCCAGTACTTC
NA,once,TRBJ2-1,TRBV11-2,CASSLDRSSYNEQFF,TGTGCCAGCAGCTTAGACAGGAGCTCCTACAATGAGCAGTTCTTC
NA,NA,TRBJ2-7,TRBV2,CASIIQATYEQYF,TGTGCCAGCATAATTCAGGCTACCTACGAGCAGTACTTC
TRBD1,NA,TRBJ1-4,TRBV18,CASSQPGQGLNEKLFF,TGTGCCAGCTCACAGCCGGGACAGGGGCTGAATGAAAAACTGTTTTTT
NA,NA,TRBJ1-1,TRBV5-1,CASSSSGPEAFF,TGCGCCAGCAGCTCCTCGGGCCCTGAAGCTTTCTTT
NA,NA,TRBJ1-1,TRBV10-3,CAISDQGRTEAFF,TGTGCCATCAGTGACCAGGGGCGCACTGAAGCTTTCTTT
NA,NA,TRBJ2-7,TRBV18,CASSPLAQDNEQYF,TGTGCCAGCTCACCACTCGCTCAGGATAACGAGCAGTACTTC
NA,NA,TRBJ1-2,TRBV19,CASSRGPSLYGYTF,TGTGCCAGTAGTAGAGGGCCGAGTTTGTATGGCTACACCTTC
NA,NA,TRBJ2-3,TRBV9,CASSVAPGSTDTQYF,TGTGCCAGCAGCGTAGCACCCGGATCTACAGATACGCAGTATTTT
NA,NA,TRBJ2-3,TRBV7-2,CASSLWGSTDTQYF,TGTGCCAGCAGCTTATGGGGGAGCACAGATACGCAGTATTTT
NA,NA,TRBJ2-7,TRBV7-2,CASSLDVTYEQYF,TGTGCCAGCAGCCTGGACGTTACCTACGAGCAGTACTTC
NA,once,TRBJ1-5,TRBV9,CASSVGWGGNQPQHF,TGTGCCAGCAGCGTAGGTTGGGGGGGCAATCAGCCCCAGCATTTT
TRBD1,NA,TRBJ1-2,TRBV6-6,CASSPGRGYGYTF,TGTGCCAGCAGCCCAGGCAGGGGGTATGGCTACACCTTC
NA,NA,TRBJ2-2,TRBV5-1,CASSLAMGGSNTGELFF,TGCGCCAGCAGCTTGGCAATGGGGGGCTCGAACACCGGGGAGCTGTTTTTT
NA,NA,TRBJ2-2,TRBV6-5,CASGGRTNTGELFF,TGTGCCAGCGGGGGACGGACGAACACCGGGGAGCTGTTTTTT
NA,NA,TRBJ2-7,TRBV29-1,CSVGQGAPF,NA
TRBD1,NA,TRBJ1-1,TRBV6-1,CASTTRQGVVTEAFF,TGTGCCAGCACGACCCGGCAGGGGGTCGTCACTGAAGCTTTCTTT
TRBD2,NA,TRBJ2-3,TRBV18,CASSPRGGSSTDTQYF,TGTGCCAGCTCACCACGCGGGGGGTCGTCCACAGATACGCAGTATTTT
NA,NA,TRBJ2-6,TRBV6-1,CASGETGSGANVLTF,TGTGCCAGCGGTGAGACGGGCTCTGGGGCCAACGTCCTGACTTTC
NA,NA,TRBJ1-5,TRBV6-5,CASSYAAGNQPQHF,TGTGCCAGCAGTTACGCGGCCGGCAATCAGCCCCAGCATTTT
NA,NA,TRBJ2-7,TRBV4-1,CASSHPPGRAYEQYF,TGCGCCAGCAGCCACCCTCCGGGCAGAGCCTACGAGCAGTACTTC
NA,NA,TRBJ1-4,TRBV9,CASSKWGSNEKLFF,TGTGCCAGCAGCAAGTGGGGGTCTAATGAAAAACTGTTTTTT
TRBD1,once,TRBJ1-1,TRBV6-5,CASSYGTGGTEAFF,TGTGCCAGCAGTTACGGGACAGGAGGCACTGAAGCTTTCTTT
TRBD1,NA,TRBJ2-7,TRBV28,CASSFQGVREQYF,TGTGCCAGCAGTTTTCAGGGGGTGAGAGAGCAGTACTTC
NA,NA,TRBJ1-5,TRBV5-6,CASSSGRSGQPQHF,TGTGCCAGCAGCTCGGGTAGGTCGGGGCAGCCCCAGCATTTT
TRBD2,NA,TRBJ2-3,TRBV5-6,CASRFSGGSTDTQYF,TGTGCCAGCAGATTTAGCGGGGGCTCAACAGATACGCAGTATTTT
NA,NA,TRBJ1-6,TRBV7-9,CASSFGANSPLHF,TGTGCCAGCAGCTTCGGCGCTAATTCACCCCTCCACTTT
TRBD2,NA,TRBJ2-4,TRBV10-3,CAISEGLAVNIQYF,TGTGCCATCAGTGAGGGACTAGCCGTAAACATTCAGTACTTC
NA,NA,TRBJ2-2,TRBV2,CASSAGRTGELFF,TGTGCCAGCAGTGCAGGGAGGACCGGGGAGCTGTTTTTT
NA,NA,TRBJ2-1,TRBV10-3,CAISPRGLHNEQFF,TGTGCCATCAGCCCCCGGGGGCTCCACAATGAGCAGTTCTTC
TRBD1,NA,TRBJ1-5,TRBV28,CASNPNRGTRSNQPQHF,TGTGCCAGCAATCCCAACAGGGGGACAAGGAGCAATCAGCCCCAGCATTTT
NA,NA,TRBJ1-5,TRBV19,CASSTLHKDGFNQPQHF,TGTGCCAGTAGTACCCTCCATAAGGACGGCTTCAATCAGCCCCAGCATTTT
TRBD1,NA,TRBJ1-6,TRBV4-1,CASSHGQGAFNSPLHF,TGCGCCAGCAGCCACGGACAGGGGGCATTTAATTCACCCCTCCACTTT
NA,NA,TRBJ1-1,TRBV27,CASSLKGVNTEAFF,TGTGCCAGCAGTCTAAAAGGGGTTAACACTGAAGCTTTCTTT
TRBD1,NA,TRBJ2-3,TRBV18,CASSPLRQGLTDTQYF,TGTGCCAGCTCACCCTTAAGACAGGGCCTAACAGATACGCAGTATTTT